Included here is one T cell receptor beta chain sequence, with context. In this sample, this clone turned up a few times. The antigen it binds to is not known. Within one base of it there is no much larger clone, and no base qualities were kept. This specimen belongs to a study of blood T cell repertoires in COVID-19 (dated by TCRdb to 2018 to 2020). With respect to the entire study: Samples covering the acute and convalescent phases of COVID-19 were provided by collaborators in the United States, Italy and Spain. The material from the prospective study consisted of cDNA or gDNA derived from T cells, B-cell-depleted T cells, or PBMCs. Deeply sampled blood TCRbeta repertoires from subjects exposed to, actively infected with, or recovered from COVID-19 were included in the dataset. The repertoires were released in a freely available public database intended as a resource for research on the immune response to SARS-CoV-2. The samples were drawn from the first 160 participants of the ongoing ImmuneRACE study and from 1,254 subjects provided by 6 global collaborators. The sample metadata nearly always contained a de-identified subject ID, COVID-19 status, age in years and sex. HLA class I and class II types, where available, came from metadata supplied by the sample provider rather than from assay-based typing.

Participants in the prospective study were enrolled through a virtual design, were aged roughly 18 to 90 years, and lived in approximately 25 United States geographic areas. In the prospective study, participants were assigned to cohorts based on the clinical history participants reported in a screening survey and a study questionnaire. In the prospective study, whole blood, serum and a nasopharyngeal or oropharyngeal swab were collected from each participant by mobile phlebotomists. Over a roughly 2-month period, participants in the prospective study had the option of providing additional blood draws and questionnaires. Blood samples from the prospective study were shipped frozen or at room temperature prior to DNA extraction. TCRbeta CDR3 regions were amplified from genomic DNA using the immunoSEQ Assay, a bias-controlled multiplex PCR. Per the original workflow: The number of nucleated cells in each sample was estimated by amplification of reference gene primers within the assay. Sequence reads were collapsed and filtered to measure the absolute abundance of every unique TCRbeta CDR3 rearrangement. For each sample, productive Simpson clonality was calculated by taking the square root of Simpson's diversity index across productive rearrangements. TCRdb holds this immuneACCESS table with in-frame rearrangements only. Some clones are missing; in checked studies, unresolved V genes explain under half, and the rest has no known cause. D and trimming come from the DNA, and the V and J calls and clone size come from that table. The sample table lists roughly 180,000 clones, around 82% of them with a count of one. The ten largest clones add up to 3.6% of the sample.

The CDR3 has 17 amino acids, counting the end cysteine and phenylalanine. The sequence is cut down to CDR3 DNA, 51 bases in frame from base 1. General findings and caveats noted by the study authors: How much clinical and demographic metadata was included differed by source and by participant, and the metadata was provided uncurated.

What was sequenced was PBMCs or T cells enriched from blood (not recorded which). Rearrangement joined TRBV21-1 to TRBJ1-3; the listed D gene, TRBD1, was not tested against the DNA. TRBV21-1 is described as a pseudogene. This clonotype was sampled from a woman between 50 and 59 years old in a cohort exposed to, infected with or recovered from COVID-19 (not recorded which). The nucleotide sequence reads TGTGCCAGCAGCATCCCCCTGACAGGGGTCACCGGAAACACCATATATTTT. It is translated as CASSIPLTGVTGNTIYF.